Following are 6 T cell receptor beta chains from one sample sequenced in a study of blood T cell repertoires in COVID-19. Data came from immunoSEQ multiplex PCR; TCRdb stores just in-frame clones and leaves some out. The data contain 290,000 or so clones, about 90% of them singletons. The source material was PBMCs or T cells enriched from blood (not recorded which). These receptors were collected from a woman in her late teens or twenties with acute COVID-19.

The V gene is TRBV28, the J gene TRBJ2-7; D is possibly TRBD2 (5 bases). The germline V gene encodes CDR1 MDHEN and CDR2 SYDVKM. The V end was cut by 6 bases, the J end by 8 bases, with 20 bases between. The CDR3 loop spans 14 amino acids. The CDR3 loop reads CASRVPDARTQQYF. DNA of the CDR3: TGTGCCAGCAGGGTGCCCGACGCCCGGACTCAGCAGTACTTC. The full variable domain, with the rest looked up from reference TRBV28 and TRBJ2-7, is DVKVTQSSRYLVKRTGEKVFLECVQDMDHENMFWYRQDPGLGLRLIYFSYDVKMKEKGDIPEGYSVSREKKERFSLILESASTNQTSMYLCASRVPDARTQQYFGPGTRLTVT.

V gene TRBV6-6 combines with J gene TRBJ2-7; possibly TRBD2 for D (6 bases). V was clipped by 2 bases and J by 4 bases, with 12 bases between them. Germline V gene data show CDR1 as MNHNY and CDR2 as SVGAGI (reference sequence). The CDR3 consists of 14 residues. The CDR3 here is CASSYLGGPYEQYF. In nucleotides, the CDR3 is TGTGCCAGCAGTTACCTGGGGGGTCCGTACGAGCAGTACTTC.

This clone was counted a single time. The gene calls are TRBV7-3 and TRBJ2-2; D is possibly TRBD2 (5 bases). Per germline, CDR1 SGHTA and CDR2 FQGTGA. Trimming shortened V by 5 bases and J by 6 bases, and 16 bases separated the two germline ends. The CDR3 has 15 residues. CDR3 DNA sequence: TGTGCCAGCAGCGCCGGAGAACGGGGAGCCGGGGAGCTGTTTTTT. Translation gives CASSAGERGAGELFF.

The gene calls are TRBV18 and TRBJ2-1, with 14 bases lining up with TRBD2. CDR1 is KGHSH and CDR2 is LQKENI in the germline V gene. The CDR3 length is 18 residues. V lost 1 base, J lost 8 bases, and 10 bases stayed unmatched. The CDR3 bases are TGTGCCAGCTCACCACGGGTGGGACTAGCGGGAGAGAGGGATGAGCAGTTCTTC. This translates into CASSPRVGLAGERDEQFF. Together with reference TRBV18 and TRBJ2-1, the CDR3 gives the full variable domain: NAGVMQNPRHLVRRRGQEARLRCSPMKGHSHVYWYRQLPEEGLKFMVYLQKENIIDESGMPKERFSAEFPKEGPSILRIQQVVRGDSAAYFCASSPRVGLAGERDEQFFGPGTRLTVL.

The rearrangement joins TRBV7-6 to TRBJ2-5; a possible D gene is TRBD2 (6 bases). V lost 1 base, J lost 4 bases, and 13 bases lay in between. Per the germline V gene, CDR1 is SGHVS and CDR2 is FNYEAQ. The CDR3 is 15 residues long. CDR3 amino acids: CASSLVGTAPETQYF. CDR3 sequence (DNA): TGTGCCAGCAGCTTAGTGGGGACTGCCCCAGAGACCCAGTACTTC.

V is TRBV5-4 and J is TRBJ2-4; 7 positions match TRBD2. The V gene end was trimmed by 4 bases and the J gene end by 6 bases; junction bases not matched to a gene: 10. This CDR3 has 15 residues. Germline loops: CDR1 SGHNT, CDR2 YYREEE (reference sequence). CDR3 nucleotides: TGTGCCAGCAGCGACCAGGCGGGAGTGGTAAACATTCAGTACTTC. Its protein is CASSDQAGVVNIQYF.